This T cell receptor beta chain was obtained from a study of beta chain features in type 1 diabetes. Turning to the study itself: There was similarity between patients and healthy donors in age, gender and cell yields.

Germline CDR1 and CDR2: SGHRS and YFSETQ. With V trimmed by 5 bases and J by 10 bases, 5 bases remained unmatched. The CDR3 covers 14 residues. The authors reverse transcribed all of the isolated RNA, so sequencing captured expressed TCRB transcripts. Assay used: immunoSEQ multiplex PCR; TCRdb lists only in-frame clones, some missing. There are around 350,000 clones in the sample; around 13% occur only once, and more than 0.015% lies in the top ten. Sequenced sample: naive CD4+ T cells from blood. The receptor was isolated from a man aged 18 to 35 in good health. This chain joins TRBV5-1 and TRBJ1-6; 11 positions match TRBD1. The CDR3 region has the DNA TGCGCCAGCAGTCAGGGACAGGGGGACTCACCCCTCCACTTT. Protein: CASSQGQGDSPLHF.